One T cell receptor beta chain is described in this entry. Its specificity is unknown. This specimen comes from a study of vaccination effects on CD4 cells after COVID-19. General study findings and limits: Marked contraction was observed in infection-induced and vaccine-induced clones late after vaccination.

V was pared by 8 bases and J by 0 bases, with 7 bases of the junction left unmatched. Germline loops: CDR1 SNHLY, CDR2 FYNNEI. This CDR3 comprises 16 residues. Before sequencing took place, the ViraFEST assay used viral peptide pools to expand antigen-specific CD4+ T cells. Scientists isolated CD4+ T cells after an approximately ten-day culture period ended. Vaccinated recipients, who were negative for nucleocapsid antibodies, had no history of SARS-CoV-2 infection. Cultures had half their medium replaced with IL-2 medium on days 3 and 7. TCRdb's copy holds only in-frame clones and misses some; the assay was immunoSEQ multiplex PCR. The sample lists about 21,000 clones, 65% to 75% occurring once.

Sequencing used CD4+ T cells from PBMCs cultured with HCoV-NL63 spike peptides, obtained before COVID-19 vaccination. This receptor was identified in a human donor who received a COVID-19 vaccine. The J gene is TRBJ2-6, the V gene TRBV2, with 7 bases lining up with TRBD1. For the CDR3, the DNA is TGTGCCAGCCGACTGGGACAGAACTCTGGGGCCAACGTCCTGACTTTC. It encodes CASRLGQNSGANVLTF.